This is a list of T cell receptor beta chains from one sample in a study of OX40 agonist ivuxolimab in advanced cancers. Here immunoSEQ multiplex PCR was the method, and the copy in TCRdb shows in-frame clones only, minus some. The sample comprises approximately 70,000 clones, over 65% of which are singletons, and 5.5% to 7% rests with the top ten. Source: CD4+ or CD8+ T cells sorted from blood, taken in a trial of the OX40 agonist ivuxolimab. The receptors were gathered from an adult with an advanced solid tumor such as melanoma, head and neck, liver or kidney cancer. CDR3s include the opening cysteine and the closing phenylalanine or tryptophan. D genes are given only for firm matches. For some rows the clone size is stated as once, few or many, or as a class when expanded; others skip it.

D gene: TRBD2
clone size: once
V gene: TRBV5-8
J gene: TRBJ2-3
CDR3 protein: CASSGGGITDTQYF
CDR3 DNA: TGTGCCAGCAGCGGCGGGGGAATCACAGATACGCAGTATTTT

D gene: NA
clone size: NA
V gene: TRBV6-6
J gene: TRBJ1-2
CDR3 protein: CASSHSRGMGYGYTF
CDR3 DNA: TGTGCCAGCAGCCACTCACGGGGTATGGGCTATGGCTACACCTTC

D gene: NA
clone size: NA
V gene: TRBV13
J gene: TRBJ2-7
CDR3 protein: CASSLRDTLYEQYF
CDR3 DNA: TGTGCCAGCAGCCTTCGGGACACCCTCTACGAGCAGTACTTC

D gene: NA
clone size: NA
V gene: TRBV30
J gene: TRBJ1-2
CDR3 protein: CAWSEPGAPIYGYTF
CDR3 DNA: TGTGCCTGGAGTGAACCCGGGGCACCAATCTATGGCTACACCTTC

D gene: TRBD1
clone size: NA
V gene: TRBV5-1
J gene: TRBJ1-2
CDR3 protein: CASSLVGTVYGYTF
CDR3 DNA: TGCGCCAGCAGCTTGGTGGGGACAGTCTATGGCTACACCTTC

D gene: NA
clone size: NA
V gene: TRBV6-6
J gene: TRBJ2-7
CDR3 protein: CASSRGSYEQYF
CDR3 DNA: TGTGCCAGCAGTCGGGGGTCCTACGAGCAGTACTTC

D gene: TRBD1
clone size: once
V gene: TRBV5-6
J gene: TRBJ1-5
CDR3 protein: CASSLGPPGQNQPQHF
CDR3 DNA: TGTGCCAGCAGCTTGGGGCCCCCGGGACAGAATCAGCCCCAGCATTTT

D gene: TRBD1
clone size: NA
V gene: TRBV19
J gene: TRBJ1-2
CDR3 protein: CASSMTGGKIDGYTF
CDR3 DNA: TGTGCCAGTAGTATGACAGGGGGTAAGATAGATGGCTACACCTTC

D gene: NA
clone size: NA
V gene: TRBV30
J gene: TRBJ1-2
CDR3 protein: CAWVGGFNYGHTF
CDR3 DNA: TGTGCCTGGGTGGGAGGGTTTAACTATGGCCACACCTTC

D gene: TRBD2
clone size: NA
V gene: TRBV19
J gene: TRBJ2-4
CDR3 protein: CASSIGEGIAKNIQYF
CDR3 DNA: TGTGCCAGTAGTATCGGGGAGGGAATCGCCAAAAACATTCAGTACTTC

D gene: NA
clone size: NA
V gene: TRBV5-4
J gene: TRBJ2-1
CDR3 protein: CASSLQGRQFF
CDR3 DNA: TGTGCCAGCAGCTTACAGGGCCGGCAGTTCTTC

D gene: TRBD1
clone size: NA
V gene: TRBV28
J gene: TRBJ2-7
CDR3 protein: CATTGQATYEQYF
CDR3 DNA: TGTGCCACTACGGGACAGGCAACCTACGAGCAGTACTTC

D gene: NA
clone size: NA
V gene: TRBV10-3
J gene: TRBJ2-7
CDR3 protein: CAIITEPRTIPSPMPHHGHEQYF
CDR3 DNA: TGTGCCATCATAACCGAACCAAGGACTATACCAAGCCCGATGCCTCACCACGGTCACGAGCAGTACTTC

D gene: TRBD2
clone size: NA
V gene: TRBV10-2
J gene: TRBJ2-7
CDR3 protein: CASLGLAGPGEQYF
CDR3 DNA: TGCGCCAGCCTGGGACTAGCGGGGCCTGGGGAGCAGTACTTC

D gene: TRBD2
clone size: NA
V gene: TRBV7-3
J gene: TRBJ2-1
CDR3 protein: CAIPGTSGRNEQFF
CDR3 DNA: TGTGCCATCCCTGGGACTAGCGGGAGAAATGAGCAGTTCTTC

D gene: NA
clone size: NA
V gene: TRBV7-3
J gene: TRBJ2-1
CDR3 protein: CASSRDSRPPINEQFF
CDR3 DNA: TGTGCCAGCAGCCGCGATTCAAGGCCTCCTATTAATGAGCAGTTCTTC

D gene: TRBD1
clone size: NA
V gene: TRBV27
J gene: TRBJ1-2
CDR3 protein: CASRPRQGSGYGYTF
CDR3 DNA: TGTGCCAGCAGACCAAGACAGGGTTCAGGCTATGGCTACACCTTC

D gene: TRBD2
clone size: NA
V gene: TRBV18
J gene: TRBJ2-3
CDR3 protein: CASSPETSGGSSYF
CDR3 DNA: TGTGCCAGCTCACCCGAGACTAGCGGGGGAAGCTCGTATTTT

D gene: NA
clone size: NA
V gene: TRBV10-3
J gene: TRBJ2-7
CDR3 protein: CAISDGTQDISYEQYF
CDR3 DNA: TGTGCCATCAGTGACGGGACCCAGGATATCTCCTACGAGCAGTACTTC

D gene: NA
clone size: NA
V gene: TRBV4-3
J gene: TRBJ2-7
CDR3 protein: CASSQDYWGRYEQYF
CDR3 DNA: TGCGCCAGCAGCCAAGATTATTGGGGGCGGTACGAGCAGTACTTC

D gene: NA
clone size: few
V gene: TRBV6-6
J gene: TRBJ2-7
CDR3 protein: CASSYSWEIAYEQYF
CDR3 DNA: TGTGCCAGCAGTTACTCGTGGGAAATTGCCTACGAGCAGTACTTC

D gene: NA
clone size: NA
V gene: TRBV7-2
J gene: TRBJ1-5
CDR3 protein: CASSRDRRTPQHF
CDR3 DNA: TGTGCCAGCAGCCGAGACAGGCGAACGCCCCAGCATTTT

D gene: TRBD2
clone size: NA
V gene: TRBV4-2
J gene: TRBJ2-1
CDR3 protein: CASSQVGRGTYNEQFF
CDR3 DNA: TGTGCCAGCAGCCAAGTTGGGCGGGGGACCTACAATGAGCAGTTCTTC

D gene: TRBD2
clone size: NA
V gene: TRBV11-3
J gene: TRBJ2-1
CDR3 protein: CASSLDFPSGFNEQFF
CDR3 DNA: TGTGCCAGCAGCTTAGATTTTCCTAGCGGTTTCAATGAGCAGTTCTTC

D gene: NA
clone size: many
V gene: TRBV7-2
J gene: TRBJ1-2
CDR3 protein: CASSVVPANYGYTF
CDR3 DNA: TGTGCCAGCAGCGTCGTCCCAGCTAACTATGGCTACACCTTC

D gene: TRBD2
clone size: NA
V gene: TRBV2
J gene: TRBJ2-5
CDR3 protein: CASSASGAQETQYF
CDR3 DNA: TGTGCCAGCAGTGCTAGCGGGGCCCAAGAGACCCAGTACTTC

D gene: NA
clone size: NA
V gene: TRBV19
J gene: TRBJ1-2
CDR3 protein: CASSMGKGHYGYTF
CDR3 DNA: TGTGCCAGTAGTATGGGAAAGGGACACTATGGCTACACCTTC

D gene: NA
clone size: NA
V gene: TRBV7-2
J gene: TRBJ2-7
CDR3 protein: CASSLELEGSYEQYF
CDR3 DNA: TGTGCCAGCAGCTTAGAGTTGGAGGGATCCTACGAGCAGTACTTC

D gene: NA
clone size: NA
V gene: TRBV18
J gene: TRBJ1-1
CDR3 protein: CASSATQRDTEAFF
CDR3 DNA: TGTGCCAGCTCAGCGACTCAGAGGGACACTGAAGCTTTCTTT

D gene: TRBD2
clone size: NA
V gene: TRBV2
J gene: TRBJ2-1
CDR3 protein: CASSLRTSGSNEQFF
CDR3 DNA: TGTGCCAGCAGTCTAAGGACTAGCGGGAGCAATGAGCAGTTCTTC

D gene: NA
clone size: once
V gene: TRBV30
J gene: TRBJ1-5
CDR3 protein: CAWGPGLDQPQHF
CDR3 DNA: TGTGCCTGGGGCCCGGGCCTTGATCAGCCCCAGCATTTT

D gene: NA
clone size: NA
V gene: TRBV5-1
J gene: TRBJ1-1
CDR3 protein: CASSPSGAEAFF
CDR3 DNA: TGCGCCAGCAGTCCTAGCGGGGCTGAAGCTTTCTTT

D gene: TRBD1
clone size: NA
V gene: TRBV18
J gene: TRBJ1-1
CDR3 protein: CASSFDRGAFF
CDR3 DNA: TGTGCCAGCTCATTCGACAGGGGAGCTTTCTTT

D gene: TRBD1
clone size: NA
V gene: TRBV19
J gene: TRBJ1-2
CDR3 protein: CASRGGQTDFYTF
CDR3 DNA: TGTGCCAGTAGGGGGGGACAGACCGATTTCTACACCTTC

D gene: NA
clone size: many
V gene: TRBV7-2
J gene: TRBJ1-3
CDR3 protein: CASGAGVQGSGNTIYF
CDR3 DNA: TGTGCCAGCGGGGCGGGGGTTCAGGGCTCTGGAAACACCATATATTTT

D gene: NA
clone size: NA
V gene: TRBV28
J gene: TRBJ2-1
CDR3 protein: CASGRMWTSAFFQFF
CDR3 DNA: TGTGCCAGCGGACGGATGTGGACAAGCGCGTTCTTTCAGTTCTTC

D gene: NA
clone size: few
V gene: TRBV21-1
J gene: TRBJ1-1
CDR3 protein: CASADRAIMNTEAFF
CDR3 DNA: TGTGCCAGCGCTGACAGGGCAATAATGAACACTGAAGCTTTCTTT

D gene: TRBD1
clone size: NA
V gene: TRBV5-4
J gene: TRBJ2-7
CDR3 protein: CASSLAGTGDYEQYF
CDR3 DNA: TGTGCCAGCAGCTTGGCCGGGACAGGGGACTACGAGCAGTACTTC

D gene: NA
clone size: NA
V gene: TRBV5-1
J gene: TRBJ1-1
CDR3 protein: CASSPNFLNTEAFF
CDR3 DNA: TGCGCCAGCAGCCCTAACTTCTTGAACACTGAAGCTTTCTTT

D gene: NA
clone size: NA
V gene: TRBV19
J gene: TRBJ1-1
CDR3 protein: CASSIPPGGYMNTEAFF
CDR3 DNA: TGTGCCAGTAGTATCCCCCCGGGAGGGTACATGAACACTGAAGCTTTCTTT